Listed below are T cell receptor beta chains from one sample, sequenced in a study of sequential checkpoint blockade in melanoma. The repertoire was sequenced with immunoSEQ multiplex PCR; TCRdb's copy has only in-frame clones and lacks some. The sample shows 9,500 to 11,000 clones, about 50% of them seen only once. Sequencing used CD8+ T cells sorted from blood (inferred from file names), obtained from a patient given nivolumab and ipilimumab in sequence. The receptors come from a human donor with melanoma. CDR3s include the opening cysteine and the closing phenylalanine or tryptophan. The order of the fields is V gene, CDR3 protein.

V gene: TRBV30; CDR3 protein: CAWSVDPGVGEQYF
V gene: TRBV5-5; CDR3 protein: CASSLGGGLFF
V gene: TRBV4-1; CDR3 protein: CASSQDGLAGTSGNEQFF
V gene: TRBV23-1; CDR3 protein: CASTPGGGGGELFF
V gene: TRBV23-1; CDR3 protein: CASILRGTSGPHSYEQYF
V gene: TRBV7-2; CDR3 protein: CASSHWPGGTDTQYF
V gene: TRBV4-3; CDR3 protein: CASSQAAGNQPQHF
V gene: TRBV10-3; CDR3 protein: CAISEPDSYPYEQYF
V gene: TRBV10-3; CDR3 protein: CAISRGGDEQYF
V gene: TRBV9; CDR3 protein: CASSVEGQANTEAFF
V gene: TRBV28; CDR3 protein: CASSSKVGRLNDQGDVGETQYF
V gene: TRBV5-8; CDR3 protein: CASSPVNRDEQYF
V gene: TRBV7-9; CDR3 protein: CASSPTGVGYNEQFF
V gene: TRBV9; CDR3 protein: CASSQFPGFIETQYF
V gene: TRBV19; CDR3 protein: CASSMREYNEQFF
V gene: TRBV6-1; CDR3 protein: CAISEDRKPSGELFF
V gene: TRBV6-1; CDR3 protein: CASSGDSMNTEAFF
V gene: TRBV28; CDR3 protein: CASSLTSGSHEQFF